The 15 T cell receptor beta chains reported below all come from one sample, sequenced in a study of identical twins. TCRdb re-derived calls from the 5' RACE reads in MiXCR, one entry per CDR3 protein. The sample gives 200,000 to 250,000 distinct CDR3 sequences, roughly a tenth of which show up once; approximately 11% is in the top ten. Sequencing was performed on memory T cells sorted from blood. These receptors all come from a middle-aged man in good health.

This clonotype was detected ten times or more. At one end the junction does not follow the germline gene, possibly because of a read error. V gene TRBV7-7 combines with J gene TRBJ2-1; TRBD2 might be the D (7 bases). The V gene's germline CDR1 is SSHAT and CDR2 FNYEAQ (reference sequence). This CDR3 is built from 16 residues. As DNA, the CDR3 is TGTGCTAGCAGCTTAGGGTCGGGGGGCGCCTACAATGAGCAGTTCTTC. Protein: CASSLGSGGAYNEQFF.

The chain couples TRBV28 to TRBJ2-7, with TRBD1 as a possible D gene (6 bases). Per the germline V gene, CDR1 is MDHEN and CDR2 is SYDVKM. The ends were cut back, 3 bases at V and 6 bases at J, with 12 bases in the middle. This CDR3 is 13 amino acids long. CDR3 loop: CASSLAGEGEQYF. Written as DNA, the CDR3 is TGTGCCAGCAGTTTGGCAGGGGAAGGCGAGCAGTACTTC. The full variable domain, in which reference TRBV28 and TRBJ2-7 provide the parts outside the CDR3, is DVKVTQSSRYLVKRTGEKVFLECVQDMDHENMFWYRQDPGLGLRLIYFSYDVKMKEKGDIPEGYSVSREKKERFSLILESASTNQTSMYLCASSLAGEGEQYFGPGTRLTVT.

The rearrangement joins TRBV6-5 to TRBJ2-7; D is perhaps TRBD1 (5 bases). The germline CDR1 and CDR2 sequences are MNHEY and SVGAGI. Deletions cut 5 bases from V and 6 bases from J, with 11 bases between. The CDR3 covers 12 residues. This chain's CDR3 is CASSRRDGEQYF. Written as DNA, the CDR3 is TGTGCCAGCAGTCGCAGGGATGGCGAGCAGTACTTC.

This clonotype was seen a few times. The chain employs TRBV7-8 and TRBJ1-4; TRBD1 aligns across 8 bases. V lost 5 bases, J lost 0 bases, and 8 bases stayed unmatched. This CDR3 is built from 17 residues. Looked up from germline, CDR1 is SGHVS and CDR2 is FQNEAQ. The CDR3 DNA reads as TGTGCCAGCAGCCCAGACAGGGGAGGTGCAACTAATGAAAAACTGTTTTTT. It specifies CASSPDRGGATNEKLFF.

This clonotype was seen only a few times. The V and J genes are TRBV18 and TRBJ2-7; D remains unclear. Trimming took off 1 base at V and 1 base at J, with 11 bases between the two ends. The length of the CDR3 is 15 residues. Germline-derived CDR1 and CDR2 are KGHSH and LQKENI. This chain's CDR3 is CASSPRAAISYEQYF. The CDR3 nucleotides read TGTGCCAGCTCACCACGGGCGGCCATTTCCTACGAGCAGTACTTC.

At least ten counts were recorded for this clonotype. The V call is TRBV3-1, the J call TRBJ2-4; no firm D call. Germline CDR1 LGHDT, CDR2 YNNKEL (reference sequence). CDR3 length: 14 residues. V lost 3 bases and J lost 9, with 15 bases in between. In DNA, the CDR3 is TGTGCCAGCAGCCAGACGGTGTCGATAGGCATTCAGTACTTC. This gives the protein CASSQTVSIGIQYF.

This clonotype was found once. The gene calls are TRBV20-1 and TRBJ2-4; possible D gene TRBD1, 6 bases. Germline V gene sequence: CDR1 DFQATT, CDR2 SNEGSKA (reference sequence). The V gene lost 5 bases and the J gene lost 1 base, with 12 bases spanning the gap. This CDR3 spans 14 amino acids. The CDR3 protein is CSAENRVAKNIQYF. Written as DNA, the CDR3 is TGCAGTGCTGAGAACAGGGTTGCCAAAAACATTCAGTACTTC.

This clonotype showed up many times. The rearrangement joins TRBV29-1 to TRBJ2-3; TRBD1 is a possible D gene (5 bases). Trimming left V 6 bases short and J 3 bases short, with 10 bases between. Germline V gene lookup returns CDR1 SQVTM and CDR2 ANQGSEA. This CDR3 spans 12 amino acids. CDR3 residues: CSVTPGTDTQYF. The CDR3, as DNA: TGCAGCGTCACACCAGGGACAGATACGCAGTATTTT.

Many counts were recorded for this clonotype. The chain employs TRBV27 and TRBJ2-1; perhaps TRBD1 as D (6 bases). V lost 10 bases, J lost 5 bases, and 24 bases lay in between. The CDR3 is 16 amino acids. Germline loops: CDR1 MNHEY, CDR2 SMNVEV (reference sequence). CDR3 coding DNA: TGTGCCACCTCCATCGGCCAGGGGCACCTAAACAATGAGCAGTTCTTC. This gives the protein CATSIGQGHLNNEQFF.

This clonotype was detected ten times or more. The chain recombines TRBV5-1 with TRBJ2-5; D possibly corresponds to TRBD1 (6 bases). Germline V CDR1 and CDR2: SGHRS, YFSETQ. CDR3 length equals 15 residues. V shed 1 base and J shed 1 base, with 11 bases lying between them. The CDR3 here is CASSLFGGAQETQYF. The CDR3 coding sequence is TGCGCCAGCAGCTTGTTTGGGGGCGCCCAAGAGACCCAGTACTTC.

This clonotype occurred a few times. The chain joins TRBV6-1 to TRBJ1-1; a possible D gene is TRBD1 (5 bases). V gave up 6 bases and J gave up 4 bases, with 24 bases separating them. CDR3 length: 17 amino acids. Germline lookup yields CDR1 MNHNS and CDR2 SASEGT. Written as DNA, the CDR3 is TGTGCCAGCAGCCCCGTCTGGGGCCAAGCCTGGGGCACTGAAGCTTTCTTT. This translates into CASSPVWGQAWGTEAFF.

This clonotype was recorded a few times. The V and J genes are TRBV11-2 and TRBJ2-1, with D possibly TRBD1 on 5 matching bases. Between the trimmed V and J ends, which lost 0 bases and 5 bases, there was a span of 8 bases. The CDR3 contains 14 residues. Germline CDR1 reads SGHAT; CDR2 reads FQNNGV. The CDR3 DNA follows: TGTGCCAGCAGCTTAGAGAGACAGAACAATGAGCAGTTCTTC. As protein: CASSLERQNNEQFF.

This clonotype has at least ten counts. The CDR3 spells CASSPGGTDYNEQFF. DNA of the CDR3: TGTGCCAGCAGCCCTGGGGGGACAGACTACAATGAGCAGTTCTTC. This sequence joins TRBV11-2 and TRBJ2-1, with a tentative D call TRBD1 (7 bases). The germline V gene has CDR1 SGHAT and CDR2 FQNNGV. The CDR3 consists of 15 residues. Trimming stripped 5 bases from V and 3 bases from J, with 14 bases between.

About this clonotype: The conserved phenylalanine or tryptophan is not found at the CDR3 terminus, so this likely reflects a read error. CDR3 nucleotide sequence: TGTGCCTGGAGAACGGGAGGTTCAACAGATACGCAGTATTCT. It is translated as CAWRTGGSTDTQYS. The chain combines TRBV30 with TRBJ2-3; TRBD2 matches 7 bases. Germline loops: CDR1 GTSNPN, CDR2 SVGIG (reference sequence). This CDR3 has 14 residues. J was trimmed by 3 bases and V by 3 bases; bases with no gene match: 6.

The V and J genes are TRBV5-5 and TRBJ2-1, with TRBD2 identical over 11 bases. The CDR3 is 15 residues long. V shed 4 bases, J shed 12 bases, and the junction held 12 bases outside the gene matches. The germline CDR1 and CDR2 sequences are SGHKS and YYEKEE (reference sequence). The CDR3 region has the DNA TGTGCCAGCAGCCTAGCGGGAGGCCTCAGGGATGTGCAGTTCTTC. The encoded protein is CASSLAGGLRDVQFF.